Included here is one T cell receptor (beta chain) sequence, with context. Antigen unknown. Using a J-beta primer mix together with a sample-barcoded 5' primer, a second PCR was run for about 6 to 11 cycles. Every sample gave at least 2.5 million paired-end reads containing CDR3. TCRdb re-derived calls from the 5' RACE reads in MiXCR, one entry per CDR3 protein. The sample lists about 1.7 million distinct CDR3 sequences; 25% to 30% were seen once. The data are from a study of blood T cells in healthy people across ages. Overall study results and limits: A roughly linear age-dependent decrease characterized TCR beta diversity per million T cells.

The TCR originated in a woman aged 30 to 39 in good health. What was sequenced was blood.

The CDR3 region has the DNA TGCAGTGCTAGAGCCCTGGGACGCAGTGTGGGTGGCTACACCTTC. As protein: CSARALGRSVGGYTF. The genes are TRBV20-1 and TRBJ1-2, with D perhaps TRBD1 (5 bases). The CDR3 has 15 residues. Per the germline V gene, CDR1 is DFQATT and CDR2 is SNEGSKA (reference sequence). Trimming took 1 base from V and 7 from J, leaving 19 bases between them.